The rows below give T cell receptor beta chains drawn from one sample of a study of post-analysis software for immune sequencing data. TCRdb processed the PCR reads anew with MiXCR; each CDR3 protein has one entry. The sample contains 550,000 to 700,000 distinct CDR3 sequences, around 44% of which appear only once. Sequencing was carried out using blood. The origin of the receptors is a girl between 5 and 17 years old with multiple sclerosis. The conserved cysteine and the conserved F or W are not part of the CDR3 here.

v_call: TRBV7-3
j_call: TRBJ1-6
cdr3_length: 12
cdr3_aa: ASSMGRPDSPLH

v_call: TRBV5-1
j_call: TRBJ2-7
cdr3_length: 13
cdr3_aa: ASSSPGQKVYEQY

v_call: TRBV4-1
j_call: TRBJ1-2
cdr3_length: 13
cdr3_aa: ASSQDPQAPRGYT

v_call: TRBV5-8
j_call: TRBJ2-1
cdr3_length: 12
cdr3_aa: ASILAGIYNEQF

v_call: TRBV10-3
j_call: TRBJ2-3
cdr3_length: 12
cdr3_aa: AISLQEITDTQY

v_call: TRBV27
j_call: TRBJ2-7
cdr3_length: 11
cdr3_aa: ASTGGYSYEQY

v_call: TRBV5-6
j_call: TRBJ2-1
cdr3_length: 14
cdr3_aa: ASSLAVAGEFNEQF

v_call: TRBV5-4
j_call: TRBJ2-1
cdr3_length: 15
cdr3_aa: ASSSGLAGGPWNEQF

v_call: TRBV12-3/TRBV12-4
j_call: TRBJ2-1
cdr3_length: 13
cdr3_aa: ASSRDRGSRKTQF

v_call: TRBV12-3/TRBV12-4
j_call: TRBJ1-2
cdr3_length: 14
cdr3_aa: ASSPRAATGVYGYT

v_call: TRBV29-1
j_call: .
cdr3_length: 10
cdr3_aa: SVDLAGDEQY

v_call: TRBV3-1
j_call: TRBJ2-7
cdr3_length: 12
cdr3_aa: ASTGTGASYEQY

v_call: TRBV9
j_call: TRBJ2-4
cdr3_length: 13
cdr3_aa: ASSVGGGLKNIQY

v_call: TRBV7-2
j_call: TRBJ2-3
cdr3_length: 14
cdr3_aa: ASNKQGRISTDTQY

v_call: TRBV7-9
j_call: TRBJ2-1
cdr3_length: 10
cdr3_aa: VAGGTFNEQF

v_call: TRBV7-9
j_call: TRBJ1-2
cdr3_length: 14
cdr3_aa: ASSLTTGHPSYGYT